Presented here are 18 T cell receptor beta chains from one specimen sequenced in a study of T cell changes during pregnancy in multiple sclerosis. TCRdb keeps only in-frame clones here, not all; method: immunoSEQ multiplex PCR. The sample includes tens of thousands of clones, about 93% of them seen just once. The material was CD4+ T cells from peripheral blood mononuclear cells, obtained in the third trimester of pregnancy. All receptors come from a female donor with multiple sclerosis, enrolled in a pregnancy study.

The chain has TRBV6-1 and TRBJ1-2, with D unresolved. Germline V CDR1 and CDR2: MNHNS, SASEGT. Trimming took 3 bases from V and 4 from J, leaving 12 bases between them. The CDR3 loop spans 14 amino acids. This CDR3 is CASSEVAAGYGYTF. Here the CDR3 DNA reads TGTGCCAGCAGTGAGGTCGCCGCGGGCTATGGCTACACCTTC.

This chain connects TRBV27 to TRBJ2-7; 10 nucleotides line up with TRBD2. CDR1 and CDR2 from the germline V gene are MNHEY and SMNVEV (reference sequence). Trimming took 5 bases from V and 2 from J; bases not matched to a gene: 6. The CDR3 runs 15 residues. Here the CDR3 reads CASSIKSGRAYEQYF. The DNA for the CDR3 is TGTGCCAGCAGTATAAAAAGCGGGAGGGCCTACGAGCAGTACTTC.

The CDR3 sequence is CASSPEGADYGYTF. The CDR3 DNA follows: TGTGCCAGCTCACCGGAAGGGGCGGACTATGGCTACACCTTC. J is TRBJ1-2 and V is TRBV18; D perhaps matches TRBD1 (5 bases). Germline CDR1 is KGHSH and CDR2 is LQKENI. Between the trimmed V and J ends, which lost 3 bases and 3 bases, there was a span of 11 bases. The CDR3 is 14 residues long.

CDR3 sequence (DNA): TGTGCCAGCAGTTTATATTGGGGGGGGAACACTGAAGCTTTCTTT. Its translation: CASSLYWGGNTEAFF. The chain employs TRBV28 and TRBJ1-1; D is perhaps TRBD1 (5 bases). Between the trimmed V and J ends, which lost 1 base and 1 base, there was a span of 10 bases. Germline values: CDR1 MDHEN, CDR2 SYDVKM. The CDR3 is made up of 15 amino acids.

The rearrangement joins TRBV18 to TRBJ1-5; unclear D gene. The CDR3 length is 15 residues. Trimming took 3 bases from V and 5 from J, leaving 14 bases between them. Germline V lookup: CDR1 KGHSH, CDR2 LQKENI. CDR3 region: CASSPGFSRDQPQHF. The DNA for the CDR3 is TGTGCCAGCTCACCCGGATTCTCGAGGGATCAGCCCCAGCATTTT.

The rearrangement uses TRBV11-2 and TRBJ2-5; weak D call: TRBD2 (6 bases). Trimming removed 3 bases at V and 2 bases at J, with 13 bases between. The CDR3 consists of 15 residues. CDR1 SGHAT and CDR2 FQNNGV come from the germline V gene. The CDR3 reads CASSFSGVGQETQYF. CDR3 in DNA: TGTGCCAGCAGCTTTAGCGGAGTAGGGCAAGAGACCCAGTACTTC.

V usage is TRBV14 and J usage is TRBJ2-2; D is undetermined. Per the germline V gene, CDR1 is SGHDN and CDR2 is FVKESK. This CDR3 has 15 residues. The V gene lost 1 base and the J gene lost 1 base, with 7 bases spanning the gap. The CDR3 DNA reads TGTGCCAGCAGCCAAGGACTGTTGAACACCGGGGAGCTGTTTTTT. This sequence encodes CASSQGLLNTGELFF.

The chain recombines TRBV7-2 with TRBJ1-4, with TRBD1 identical over 9 bases. V lost 6 bases and J lost 9; bases outside the gene matches: 11. The germline V gene has CDR1 SGHTA and CDR2 FQGNSA. The CDR3 spans 15 residues. CDR3 sequence (DNA): TGTGCCAGCAGGCCCTCCGGGACAGGGCAGCAAAAACTGTTTTTT. It yields the protein CASRPSGTGQQKLFF.

This clone was picked up one time. The V and J genes are TRBV5-5 and TRBJ2-7; D may be TRBD2 (6 bases). V was cut by 3 bases and J by 3 bases, with 16 bases left in between. Germline V gene lookup returns CDR1 SGHKS and CDR2 YYEKEE (reference sequence). CDR3 size: 15 residues. The CDR3 is CASSSTGTGIYEQYF. Written as DNA, the CDR3 is TGTGCCAGCAGCTCGACCGGGACTGGGATCTACGAGCAGTACTTC.

V usage is TRBV5-1 and J usage is TRBJ1-3; TRBD1 matches at 7 bases. Germline V gene sequence: CDR1 SGHRS, CDR2 YFSETQ. With V trimmed by 4 bases and J by 1 base, 2 bases remained unmatched. The CDR3 length is 14 residues. CDR3 protein: CASSPGQSGNTIYF. CDR3 nucleotides: TGCGCCAGCAGCCCGGGACAGTCTGGAAACACCATATATTTT.

This chain links TRBV5-1 with TRBJ1-6; D gene ambiguous. V shed 0 bases and J shed 9 bases, with 10 bases lying between them. CDR1 SGHRS and CDR2 YFSETQ come from the germline V gene. The CDR3 sequence is 14 residues long. As DNA, the CDR3 is TGCGCCAGCAGCTTGGGTTACGGGAGTTCACCCCTCCACTTT. Translated: CASSLGYGSSPLHF.

The J gene is TRBJ2-7, the V gene TRBV2, with 12 bases aligning to TRBD1. The length of the CDR3 is 15 residues. With 5 bases clipped from V and 5 bases from J, the junction kept 7 bases outside the gene matches. Germline values: CDR1 SNHLY, CDR2 FYNNEI. The CDR3 spells CASSWGGTGGDEQYF. The CDR3 DNA follows: TGTGCCAGCAGTTGGGGGGGGACAGGGGGCGACGAGCAGTACTTC.

The chain couples TRBV7-3 to TRBJ1-2, with TRBD1 identical over 8 bases. Germline loops: CDR1 SGHTA, CDR2 FQGTGA. CDR3 length equals 14 residues. After removal of 2 bases from V and 3 bases from J, the junction contained 2 bases not matched to a gene. The CDR3 DNA follows: TGTGCCAGCAGCTTAGAACAGGGGGACTATGGCTACACCTTC. This encodes CASSLEQGDYGYTF.

The chain recombines TRBV5-8 with TRBJ2-7; the D is unclear. The length of the CDR3 is 13 residues. From germline, CDR1 is SGHTS and CDR2 YDEGEE. Trimming left V 3 bases short and J 3 bases short, with 10 bases between. CDR3 nucleotide sequence: TGTGCCAGCAGCTACTTTCCCGACTACGAGCAGTACTTC. It translates to CASSYFPDYEQYF.

This clone has only one observation. The chain has TRBV5-1 and TRBJ1-5; D remains unclear. CDR3 length: 13 amino acids. Germline V gives CDR1 SGHRS, CDR2 YFSETQ. V lost 0 bases and J lost 5, with 6 bases in between. The CDR3 loop reads CASSLVGDQPQHF. The DNA for the CDR3 is TGCGCCAGCAGCTTGGTAGGAGATCAGCCCCAGCATTTT.

The V and J genes are TRBV5-1 and TRBJ2-3, with D maybe TRBD1 (5 bases). Looked up from germline, CDR1 is SGHRS and CDR2 is YFSETQ. The CDR3 length is 16 residues. The V end was cut by 5 bases, the J end by 0 bases, with 16 bases between. The CDR3 spells CASSQGKGFSTDTQYF. The CDR3 nucleotides are TGCGCCAGCAGTCAAGGCAAGGGGTTTAGCACAGATACGCAGTATTTT.

The chain joins TRBV5-4 to TRBJ2-7, with 13 bases identical to TRBD2. V gave up 0 bases and J gave up 4 bases; unmatched junction bases: 4. This CDR3 contains 16 residues. Per germline, CDR1 SGHNT and CDR2 YYREEE (reference sequence). The CDR3 protein is CASSLGTSGRLYEQYF. DNA for the CDR3: TGTGCCAGCAGCTTGGGGACTAGCGGGAGATTATACGAGCAGTACTTC.

V is TRBV25-1 and J is TRBJ1-1, with TRBD1 identical over 11 bases. CDR3 length: 15 amino acids. V trimming: 6 bases; J trimming: 5 bases; junction bases outside the gene matches: 8. Germline V gene data show CDR1 as MGHDK and CDR2 as SYGVNS. The CDR3 is CASSLAGTGGTEAFF. DNA of the CDR3: TGTGCCAGCAGCCTGGCCGGGACAGGGGGTACTGAAGCTTTCTTT.